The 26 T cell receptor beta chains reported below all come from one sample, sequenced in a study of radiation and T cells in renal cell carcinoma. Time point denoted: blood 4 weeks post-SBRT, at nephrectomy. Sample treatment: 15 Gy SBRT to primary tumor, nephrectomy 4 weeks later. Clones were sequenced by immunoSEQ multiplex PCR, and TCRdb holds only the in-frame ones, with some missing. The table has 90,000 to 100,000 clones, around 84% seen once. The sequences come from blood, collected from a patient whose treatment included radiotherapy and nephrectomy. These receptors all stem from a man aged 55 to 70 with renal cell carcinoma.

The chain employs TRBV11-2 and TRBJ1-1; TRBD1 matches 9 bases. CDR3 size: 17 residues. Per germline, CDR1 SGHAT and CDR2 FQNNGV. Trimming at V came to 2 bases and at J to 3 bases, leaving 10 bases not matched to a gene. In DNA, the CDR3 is TGTGCCAGCAGCTTAAGGGGCTCGACAGGGGGTTACACTGAAGCTTTCTTT. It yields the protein CASSLRGSTGGYTEAFF.

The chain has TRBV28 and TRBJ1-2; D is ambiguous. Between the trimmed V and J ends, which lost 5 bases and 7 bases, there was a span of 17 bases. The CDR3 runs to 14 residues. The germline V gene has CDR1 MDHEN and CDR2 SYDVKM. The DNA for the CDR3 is TGTGCCAGCAGTACTAACGGAGTGATATTTGGCTACACCTTC. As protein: CASSTNGVIFGYTF.

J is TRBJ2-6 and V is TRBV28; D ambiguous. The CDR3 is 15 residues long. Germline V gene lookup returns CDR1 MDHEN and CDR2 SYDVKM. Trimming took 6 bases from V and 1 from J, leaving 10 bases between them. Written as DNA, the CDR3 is TGTGCCAGCAGCAATGACACATCTGGGGCCAACGTCCTGACTTTC. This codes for CASSNDTSGANVLTF.

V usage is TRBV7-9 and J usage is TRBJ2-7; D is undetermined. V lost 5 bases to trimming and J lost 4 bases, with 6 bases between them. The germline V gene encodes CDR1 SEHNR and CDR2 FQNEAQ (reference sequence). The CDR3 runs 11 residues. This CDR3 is CASSVGYEQYF. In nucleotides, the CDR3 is TGTGCCAGCAGCGTCGGATACGAGCAGTACTTC.

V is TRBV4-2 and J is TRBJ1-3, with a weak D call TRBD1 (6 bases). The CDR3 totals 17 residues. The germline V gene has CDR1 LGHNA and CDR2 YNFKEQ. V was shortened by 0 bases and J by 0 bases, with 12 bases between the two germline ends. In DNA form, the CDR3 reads TGTGCCAGCAGCCAAGATACCCGGACAGTCTCTGGAAACACCATATATTTT. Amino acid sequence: CASSQDTRTVSGNTIYF.

CDR3 sequence: CASSLDGGPPREQYF. DNA of the CDR3: TGTGCCAGCAGTTTAGACGGGGGACCCCCGCGGGAGCAGTACTTC. The chain links TRBV27 to TRBJ2-7; tentative D call: TRBD2 (6 bases). CDR1 is MNHEY and CDR2 is SMNVEV in the germline V gene (reference sequence). The CDR3 has 15 residues. Trimming shortened V by 2 bases and J by 7 bases, and 18 bases separated the two germline ends.

CDR3: CATSRVPAQETQYF. DNA for the CDR3: TGTGCCACCAGCAGAGTGCCAGCTCAAGAGACCCAGTACTTC. The chain links TRBV15 to TRBJ2-5; unclear D gene. This CDR3 contains 14 residues. Germline CDR1 and CDR2: LNHNV and YYDKDF (reference sequence). Trimming took off 1 base at V and 2 bases at J, with 8 bases between the two ends.

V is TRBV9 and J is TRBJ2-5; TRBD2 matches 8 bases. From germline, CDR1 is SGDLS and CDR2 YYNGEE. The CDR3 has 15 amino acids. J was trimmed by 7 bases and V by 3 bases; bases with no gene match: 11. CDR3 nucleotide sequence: TGTGCCAGCAGCGCCGGGACTAGTAATATAGGGACCCAGTACTTC. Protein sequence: CASSAGTSNIGTQYF.

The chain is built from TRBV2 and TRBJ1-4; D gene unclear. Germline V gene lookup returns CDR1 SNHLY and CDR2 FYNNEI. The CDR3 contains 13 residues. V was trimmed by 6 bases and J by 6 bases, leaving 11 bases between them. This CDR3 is CASRRPVDEKLFF. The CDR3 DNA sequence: TGTGCCAGCAGGCGCCCGGTTGATGAAAAACTGTTTTTT. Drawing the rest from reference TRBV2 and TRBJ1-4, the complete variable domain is EPEVTQTPSHQVTQMGQEVILRCVPISNHLYFYWYRQILGQKVEFLVSFYNNEISEKSEIFDDQFSVERPDGSNFTLKIRSTKLEDSAMYFCASRRPVDEKLFFGSGTQLSVL.

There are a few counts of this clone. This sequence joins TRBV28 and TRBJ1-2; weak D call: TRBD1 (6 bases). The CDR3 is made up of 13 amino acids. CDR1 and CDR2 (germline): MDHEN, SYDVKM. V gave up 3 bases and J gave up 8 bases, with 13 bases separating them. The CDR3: CASSFQTGRGYTF. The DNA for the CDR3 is TGTGCCAGCAGTTTCCAGACAGGCCGGGGCTACACCTTC.

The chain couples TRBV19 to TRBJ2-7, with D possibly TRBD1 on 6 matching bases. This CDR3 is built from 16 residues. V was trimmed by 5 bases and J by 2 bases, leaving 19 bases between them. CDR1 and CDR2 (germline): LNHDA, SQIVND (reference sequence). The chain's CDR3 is CASSSYGTKRAYEQYF. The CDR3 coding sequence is TGTGCCAGTAGTTCTTACGGGACAAAGAGGGCCTACGAGCAGTACTTC.

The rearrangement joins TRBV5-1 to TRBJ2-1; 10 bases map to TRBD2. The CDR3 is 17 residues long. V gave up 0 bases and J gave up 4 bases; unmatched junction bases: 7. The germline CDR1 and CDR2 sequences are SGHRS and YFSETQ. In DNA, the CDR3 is TGCGCCAGCAGCTTGGTACTAGCGGGGCAAGAATACAATGAGCAGTTCTTC. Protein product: CASSLVLAGQEYNEQFF. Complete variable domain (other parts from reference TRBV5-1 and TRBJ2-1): KAGVTQTPRYLIKTRGQQVTLSCSPISGHRSVSWYQQTPGQGLQFLFEYFSETQRNKGNFPGRFSGRQFSNSRSEMNVSTLELGDSALYLCASSLVLAGQEYNEQFFGPGTRLTVL.

The chain's CDR3 is CATSRDRGIYEQYF. CDR3 coding DNA: TGTGCCACCAGCAGAGATAGGGGTATCTACGAGCAGTACTTC. V and J are TRBV15 and TRBJ2-7; D is perhaps TRBD1 (5 bases). V lost 0 bases, J lost 3 bases, and 9 bases lay in between. This CDR3 is 14 amino acids long. Germline CDR1 and CDR2: LNHNV and YYDKDF (reference sequence).

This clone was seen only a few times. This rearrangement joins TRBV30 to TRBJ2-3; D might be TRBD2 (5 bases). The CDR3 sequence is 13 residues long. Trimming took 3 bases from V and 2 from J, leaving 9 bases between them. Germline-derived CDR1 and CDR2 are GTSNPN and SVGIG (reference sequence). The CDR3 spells CAWRGRVTDTQYF. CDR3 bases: TGTGCCTGGAGAGGGCGGGTCACAGATACGCAGTATTTT.

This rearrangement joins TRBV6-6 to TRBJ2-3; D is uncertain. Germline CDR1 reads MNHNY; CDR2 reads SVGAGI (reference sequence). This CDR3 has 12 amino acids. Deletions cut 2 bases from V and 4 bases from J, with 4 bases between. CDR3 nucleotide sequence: TGTGCCAGCAGTTACCCGGCAGATACGCAGTATTTT. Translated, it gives CASSYPADTQYF.

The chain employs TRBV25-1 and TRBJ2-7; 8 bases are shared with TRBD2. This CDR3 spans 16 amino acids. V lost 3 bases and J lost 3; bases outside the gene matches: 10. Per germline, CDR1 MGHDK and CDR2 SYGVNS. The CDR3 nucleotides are TGTGCCAGCAGTGAGACTAGCGCTCCTCACGTCTACGAGCAGTACTTC. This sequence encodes CASSETSAPHVYEQYF.

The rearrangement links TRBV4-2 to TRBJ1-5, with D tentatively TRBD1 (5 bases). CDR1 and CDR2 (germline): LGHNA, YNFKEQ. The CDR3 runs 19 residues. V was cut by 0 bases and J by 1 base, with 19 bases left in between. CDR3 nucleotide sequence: TGTGCCAGCAGCCAAGAGGCCCGAACTGACAGACGAAGCAATCAGCCCCAGCATTTT. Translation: CASSQEARTDRRSNQPQHF.

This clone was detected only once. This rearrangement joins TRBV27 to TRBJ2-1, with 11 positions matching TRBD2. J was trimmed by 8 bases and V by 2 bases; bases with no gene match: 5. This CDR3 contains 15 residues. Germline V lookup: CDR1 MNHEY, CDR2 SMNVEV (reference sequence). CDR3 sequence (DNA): TGTGCCAGCAGTTTAAAACTAGCGGGAGTACATGAGCAGTTCTTC. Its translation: CASSLKLAGVHEQFF.

In nucleotides, the CDR3 is TGTGCCAGCAGACCCGGGCTCGGGCTGGGTGAGCAGTTCTTC. Translating gives CASRPGLGLGEQFF. The chain links TRBV11-3 to TRBJ2-1; D is unresolved. V lost 6 bases, J lost 9 bases, and 18 bases lay in between. Germline V CDR1 and CDR2: SGHNT, YENEEA. CDR3 length: 14 residues.

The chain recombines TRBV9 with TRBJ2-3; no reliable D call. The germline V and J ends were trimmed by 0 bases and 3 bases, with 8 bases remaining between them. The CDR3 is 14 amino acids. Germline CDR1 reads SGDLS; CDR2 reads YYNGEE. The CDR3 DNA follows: TGTGCCAGCAGCGTAGGCCCAGTTACAGATACGCAGTATTTT. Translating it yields CASSVGPVTDTQYF.

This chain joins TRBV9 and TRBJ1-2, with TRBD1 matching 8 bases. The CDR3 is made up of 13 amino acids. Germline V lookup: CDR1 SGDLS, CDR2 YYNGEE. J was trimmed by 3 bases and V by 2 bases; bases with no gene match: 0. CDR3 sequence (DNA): TGTGCCAGCAGCGTGACAGGGGACTATGGCTACACCTTC. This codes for CASSVTGDYGYTF.

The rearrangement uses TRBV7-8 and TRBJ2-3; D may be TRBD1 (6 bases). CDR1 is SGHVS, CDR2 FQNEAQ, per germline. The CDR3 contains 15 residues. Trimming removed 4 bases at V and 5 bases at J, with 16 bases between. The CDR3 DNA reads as TGTGCCAGCAGCTGGGGGCGAGGGCAAGGAGATACGCAGTATTTT. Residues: CASSWGRGQGDTQYF. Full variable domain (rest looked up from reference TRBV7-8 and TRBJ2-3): GAGVSQSPRYKVAKRGQDVALRCDPISGHVSLFWYQQALGQGPEFLTYFQNEAQLDKSGLPSDRFFAERPEGSVSTLKIQRTQQEDSAVYLCASSWGRGQGDTQYFGPGTRLTVL.

CDR3 in DNA: TGTGCCAGCAGCTTAACGTACAATGAGCAGTTCTTC. The encoded protein is CASSLTYNEQFF. V is TRBV7-6 and J is TRBJ2-1; no clear D. Germline V gene sequence: CDR1 SGHVS, CDR2 FNYEAQ. V was trimmed by 2 bases and J by 4 bases, leaving 3 bases between them. The CDR3 totals 12 residues.

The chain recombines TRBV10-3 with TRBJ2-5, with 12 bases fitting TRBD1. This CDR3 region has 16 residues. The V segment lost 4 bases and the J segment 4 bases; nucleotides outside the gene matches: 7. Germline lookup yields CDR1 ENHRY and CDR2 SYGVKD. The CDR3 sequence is CAISGDRGRVRETQYF. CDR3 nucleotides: TGTGCCATCAGTGGGGACAGGGGGCGGGTACGAGAGACCCAGTACTTC.

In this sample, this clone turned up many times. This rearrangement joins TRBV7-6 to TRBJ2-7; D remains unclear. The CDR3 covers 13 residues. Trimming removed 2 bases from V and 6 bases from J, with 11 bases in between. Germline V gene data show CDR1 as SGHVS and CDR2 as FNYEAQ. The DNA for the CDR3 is TGTGCCAGCAGCTTAAATGGCAAGGGCGAGCAGTACTTC. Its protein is CASSLNGKGEQYF.

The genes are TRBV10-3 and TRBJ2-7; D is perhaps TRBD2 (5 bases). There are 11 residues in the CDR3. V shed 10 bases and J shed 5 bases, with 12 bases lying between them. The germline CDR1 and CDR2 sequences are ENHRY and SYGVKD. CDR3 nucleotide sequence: TGTGCCACCTCAGTGCGGGACGAGCAGTACTTC. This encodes CATSVRDEQYF.